One sample yielded the 9 T cell receptor beta chains listed below, sequenced in a study of molecular identifiers for immune sequencing clone quantification. TCRdb processed the PCR reads anew with MiXCR; each CDR3 protein has one entry. The sample has around 65,000 distinct CDR3 sequences; over 15% are singletons. The sequencing input was naive CD8+ T cells from blood, with Jurkat cell RNA spiked in. Subset defined: FACS-sorted CD8+CD4-CCR7+CD45RA+ naive T cells. These receptors were taken from a human donor in good health. Some libraries in this study had Jurkat cell RNA spiked in.

Remarks on this clonotype: A much larger clonotype is one base distant, so this may be a read error. V is TRBV20-1 and J is TRBJ2-1; D is unclear. This CDR3 is 11 amino acids long. V was clipped by 5 bases and J by 9 bases, with 11 bases between them. Looked up from germline, CDR1 is DFQATT and CDR2 is SNEGSKA (reference sequence). CDR3 sequence (DNA): TGCAGTGCTTATAAGCTCGGTGAGCAGTTCTTC. Translating gives CSAYKLGEQFF.

The chain employs TRBV7-9 and TRBJ2-2; 10 nucleotides align to TRBD2. Germline V gene sequence: CDR1 SEHNR, CDR2 FQNEAQ (reference sequence). Losses at the gene ends were 5 bases for V and 1 base for J; bases not matched to a gene: 4. The CDR3 runs 16 residues. For the CDR3, the DNA is TGTGCCAGCAGCCCAGGGACTAGCGAGAACACCGGGGAGCTGTTTTTT. It is translated as CASSPGTSENTGELFF.

This clonotype was picked up many times. This chain uses TRBV7-9 with TRBJ2-1; 12 positions agree with TRBD2. This CDR3 region has 15 residues. Losses at the gene ends were 7 bases for V and 7 bases for J; bases not matched to a gene: 8. Germline CDR1 reads SEHNR; CDR2 reads FQNEAQ (reference sequence). The CDR3 DNA sequence: TGTGCCAGCACCTCGACTAGCGGGAGTAGGAATGAGCAGTTCTTC. Its protein product is CASTSTSGSRNEQFF.

This clonotype was seen ten or more times. This chain links TRBV20-1 with TRBJ2-1; 9 bases are a match to TRBD2. The junction had 10 bases not matched to a gene; V was cut back by 0 bases and J by 10 bases. The CDR3 covers 15 residues. Germline loops: CDR1 DFQATT, CDR2 SNEGSKA (reference sequence). The CDR3 here is CSARDGVAGDGEQFF. The CDR3 nucleotides are TGCAGTGCTAGAGATGGAGTAGCGGGAGATGGGGAGCAGTTCTTC.

This chain links TRBV27 with TRBJ2-7; no clear D. The germline gives CDR1 MNHEY, CDR2 SMNVEV (reference sequence). The CDR3 loop spans 12 amino acids. Trimming took off 6 bases at V and 3 bases at J, with 9 bases between the two ends. The CDR3 sequence: CASRDSSYEQYF. CDR3 DNA sequence: TGTGCCAGCAGGGATTCTAGCTACGAGCAGTACTTC.

At least ten counts were recorded for this clonotype. The V call is TRBV12-3 or TRBV12-4, the J call TRBJ2-7; possibly TRBD1 or TRBD2 for D (5 bases each). The CDR3 totals 13 residues. Trimming took off 11 bases at V and 0 bases at J, with 14 bases between the two ends. The CDR3: CAGLRTISYEQYF. CDR3 coding DNA: TGTGCCGGACTCCGGACAATCTCCTACGAGCAGTACTTC.

This clonotype showed up just a few times. This chain connects TRBV24-1 to TRBJ2-3; D may match TRBD1 or TRBD2 (5 bases each). The CDR3 sequence is 16 residues long. Trimming cost V 0 bases and J 2 bases, with 11 bases left between them. The germline V gene has CDR1 KGHDR and CDR2 SFDVKD. For the CDR3, the DNA is TGTGCCACCAGTGATTTGCGGGGCCCATACACAGATACGCAGTATTTT. Its translation: CATSDLRGPYTDTQYF.

This clonotype was recorded at least ten times. The chain carries TRBV12-3 or TRBV12-4 and TRBJ2-7; weak D call: TRBD2 (5 bases). The CDR3 length is 15 residues. The germline V and J ends were trimmed by 6 bases and 7 bases, with 22 bases remaining between them. The CDR3 bases are TGTGCCAGCAGCTATCCCATCGACCATACTAGGGAGCAGTACTTC. Encoded protein: CASSYPIDHTREQYF.

Concerning this clonotype itself: A read error is possible here, since a much larger clone lies one base away. The V gene is TRBV6-1, the J gene TRBJ1-1; D uncertain. Germline lookup yields CDR1 MNHNS and CDR2 SASEGT. This CDR3 is 11 amino acids long. V was trimmed by 11 bases and J by 0 bases, leaving 7 bases between them. Here the CDR3 reads CACGLNTEAFF. CDR3 DNA sequence: TGTGCCTGCGGCCTGAACACTGAAGCTTTCTTT.